These 25 T cell receptor beta chains share one sample of origin, sequenced in a study of T cell responses to AZD1222 COVID-19 vaccine. Generated by immunoSEQ multiplex PCR, the TCRdb table keeps only in-frame clones and is missing some. The sample shows some 150,000 clones, around 88% of them seen only once. Here the sequenced sample was peripheral blood, taken on day 0 of AZD1222 vaccination. Receptors were obtained from an adult in good health.

This chain connects TRBV7-3 to TRBJ2-1; 14 bases align to TRBD2. Trimming removed 6 bases from V and 6 bases from J; junction bases left unmatched: 4. Germline-derived CDR1 and CDR2 are SGHTA and FQGTGA. This CDR3 has 15 amino acids. Here the CDR3 reads CASSRLAGGPNEQFF. The CDR3 DNA reads as TGTGCCAGCAGTAGACTAGCGGGAGGGCCCAATGAGCAGTTCTTC.

CDR3 in amino acids: CSARQTDTQYF. The CDR3 DNA sequence: TGCAGTGCGAGACAGACAGATACGCAGTATTTT. This chain uses TRBV20-1 with TRBJ2-3, with TRBD1 as a possible D gene (5 bases). Trimming removed 6 bases at V and 3 bases at J, with 7 bases between. The V gene's germline CDR1 is DFQATT and CDR2 SNEGSKA (reference sequence). There are 11 residues in the CDR3.

The chain couples TRBV7-2 to TRBJ2-1, with D maybe TRBD1 (5 bases). Germline V lookup: CDR1 SGHTA, CDR2 FQGNSA. The CDR3 is made up of 14 amino acids. V was trimmed by 3 bases and J by 5 bases, leaving 11 bases between them. DNA for the CDR3: TGTGCCAGCAGCTTTAGGGGTCTGAACAATGAGCAGTTCTTC. It yields the protein CASSFRGLNNEQFF.

The chain links TRBV30 to TRBJ2-7, with D perhaps TRBD1 (5 bases). This CDR3 region has 14 residues. Germline-derived CDR1 and CDR2 are GTSNPN and SVGIG (reference sequence). Trimming shortened V by 0 bases and J by 6 bases, and 15 bases separated the two germline ends. CDR3 DNA sequence: TGTGCCTGGAGTGTCAACAGGTTCATCCCCGAGCAGTACTTC. It encodes CAWSVNRFIPEQYF. Full variable domain (missing parts from reference TRBV30 and TRBJ2-7): SQTIHQWPATLVQPVGSPLSLECTVEGTSNPNLYWYRQAAGRGLQLLFYSVGIGQISSEVPQNLSASRPQDRQFILSSKKLLLSDSGFYLCAWSVNRFIPEQYFGPGTRLTVT.

This chain uses TRBV6-5 with TRBJ1-5; D perhaps matches TRBD1 (6 bases). Germline values: CDR1 MNHEY, CDR2 SVGAGI. CDR3 length equals 12 residues. Trimming removed 8 bases from V and 3 bases from J, with 8 bases in between. The CDR3 region has the DNA TGTGCCAGCGGACAGAACAATCAGCCCCAGCATTTT. Residues: CASGQNNQPQHF.

The chain combines TRBV5-1 with TRBJ2-3; no reliable D call. The CDR3 runs 15 residues. Between the trimmed V and J ends, which lost 3 bases and 0 bases, there was a span of 11 bases. CDR1 SGHRS and CDR2 YFSETQ come from the germline V gene. CDR3 residues: CASSSRASSTDTQYF. CDR3 bases: TGCGCCAGCAGCTCTCGGGCCTCCAGCACAGATACGCAGTATTTT.

V is TRBV2 and J is TRBJ2-7; 7 bases fit TRBD2. The CDR3 has 14 residues. CDR1 SNHLY and CDR2 FYNNEI come from the germline V gene. The V segment lost 6 bases and the J segment 2 bases; nucleotides outside the gene matches: 7. The CDR3 sequence: CASRAIGGTYEQYF. CDR3 nucleotide sequence: TGTGCCAGCAGGGCAATCGGGGGGACCTACGAGCAGTACTTC.

This sequence joins TRBV27 and TRBJ1-1; a possible D gene is TRBD1 (6 bases). CDR3 length equals 14 residues. Trimming left V 2 bases short and J 5 bases short, with 12 bases between. Germline V gene data show CDR1 as MNHEY and CDR2 as SMNVEV (reference sequence). The CDR3 sequence is CASSLSRGGTEAFF. The CDR3 region has the DNA TGTGCCAGCAGTTTAAGCAGGGGAGGGACTGAAGCTTTCTTT.

J is TRBJ2-3 and V is TRBV24-1, with TRBD2 as a possible D gene (6 bases). Trimming took 8 bases from V and 1 from J, leaving 12 bases between them. Germline assignment: CDR1 KGHDR and CDR2 SFDVKD. The CDR3 is 14 amino acids. As DNA, the CDR3 is TGTGCCACCAAGGCGGGACGGGGCACAGATACGCAGTATTTT. It specifies CATKAGRGTDTQYF.

CDR3 DNA: TGTGCCAGCAGTGGTCCGGGGACAGGGGGCTACGAGCAGTACTTC. It encodes CASSGPGTGGYEQYF. V and J are TRBV27 and TRBJ2-7; TRBD1 matches at 11 bases. The CDR3 runs to 15 residues. CDR1 MNHEY and CDR2 SMNVEV come from the germline V gene (reference sequence). J gave up 3 bases and V 5 bases, and 6 bases lay outside the gene matches.

The chain recombines TRBV18 with TRBJ1-2; the match to TRBD1 covers 8 bases. With 3 bases clipped from V and 6 bases from J, the junction kept 9 bases outside the gene matches. There are 15 residues in the CDR3. Germline CDR1 KGHSH, CDR2 LQKENI. CDR3 sequence: CASSPGQGDYNGYTF. The DNA for the CDR3 is TGTGCCAGCTCACCCGGACAGGGAGATTATAATGGCTACACCTTC.

The V gene is TRBV5-1, the J gene TRBJ2-1, with 12 bases fitting TRBD2. The CDR3 has 15 amino acids. Trimming at V came to 4 bases and at J to 9 bases, leaving 8 bases not matched to a gene. Germline V gives CDR1 SGHRS, CDR2 YFSETQ. The CDR3 nucleotides read TGCGCCAGCAGCCGACTAGCGGGAGTGTCAGGTGAGCAGTTCTTC. Amino acid sequence: CASSRLAGVSGEQFF.

J is TRBJ1-4 and V is TRBV5-1; D gene ambiguous. The CDR3 covers 15 residues. The germline CDR1 and CDR2 sequences are SGHRS and YFSETQ. Trimming removed 6 bases from V and 5 bases from J, with 17 bases in between. CDR3 residues: CASTANPGGNEKLFF. The CDR3 region has the DNA TGCGCCAGCACCGCGAACCCCGGCGGAAATGAAAAACTGTTTTTT.

CDR3 protein: CASSHGTGNYGYTF. CDR3 bases: TGTGCCAGCAGCCACGGGACAGGGAACTATGGCTACACCTTC. The chain links TRBV13 to TRBJ1-2; TRBD1 agrees at 9 bases. From germline, CDR1 is PRHDT and CDR2 FYEKMQ (reference sequence). The V segment lost 5 bases and the J segment 2 bases; nucleotides outside the gene matches: 3. This CDR3 has 14 residues.

V usage is TRBV5-8 and J usage is TRBJ2-1, with D perhaps assigned TRBD1 or TRBD2 (5 bases each). Looked up from germline, CDR1 is SGHTS and CDR2 is YDEGEE. Trimming took 0 bases from V and 2 from J, leaving 9 bases between them. The CDR3 is 15 amino acids. The DNA for the CDR3 is TGTGCCAGCAGCTTGGACCCGGGACCCTACAATGAGCAGTTCTTC. It yields the protein CASSLDPGPYNEQFF.

V usage is TRBV5-8 and J usage is TRBJ2-3; TRBD2 agrees at 10 bases. Germline V CDR1 and CDR2: SGHTS, YDEGEE. V trimming: 4 bases; J trimming: 1 base; junction bases outside the gene matches: 6. There are 16 residues in the CDR3. The CDR3 nucleotides read TGTGCCAGCAGCCGGGGGACTAGCGAGCGCACAGATACGCAGTATTTT. Its translation: CASSRGTSERTDTQYF.

This rearrangement joins TRBV21-1 to TRBJ2-6. TRBV21-1 is listed as a pseudogene. The CDR3 contains 16 residues. In nucleotides, the CDR3 is TGTGCCAGCAGCACAGGGGGGGCATCTGGGGCCAACGTCCTGACTTTC. Protein sequence: CASSTGGASGANVLTF.

The chain couples TRBV13 to TRBJ2-7, with D unclear. Germline V gives CDR1 PRHDT, CDR2 FYEKMQ (reference sequence). The CDR3 runs to 15 residues. Trimming took off 5 bases at V and 0 bases at J, with 14 bases between the two ends. The CDR3 nucleotides are TGTGCCAGCAGCCCTACCCCGGGCGGCTCCTACGAGCAGTACTTC. Protein: CASSPTPGGSYEQYF. Variable domain in full (rest from reference TRBV13 and TRBJ2-7): AAGVIQSPRHLIKEKRETATLKCYPIPRHDTVYWYQQGPGQDPQFLISFYEKMQSDKGSIPDRFSAQQFSDYHSELNMSSLELGDSALYFCASSPTPGGSYEQYFGPGTRLTVT.

The chain joins TRBV9 to TRBJ2-1; D is perhaps TRBD2 (6 bases). V was clipped by 0 bases and J by 4 bases, with 14 bases between them. This CDR3 has 16 residues. Germline values: CDR1 SGDLS, CDR2 YYNGEE. This CDR3 reads CASSVDIRERYNEQFF. CDR3 nucleotides: TGTGCCAGCAGCGTAGATATCCGGGAGAGGTACAATGAGCAGTTCTTC.

A single count supports this clone. This sequence joins TRBV28 and TRBJ2-1; 9 bases line up with TRBD2. Trimming cost V 6 bases and J 8 bases; bases outside gene matches: 8. The CDR3 consists of 14 residues. Germline CDR1 is MDHEN and CDR2 is SYDVKM. The CDR3 reads CASSLIAGAHEQFF. CDR3 nucleotide sequence: TGTGCCAGCAGCTTGATAGCGGGAGCCCATGAGCAGTTCTTC.

V is TRBV19 and J is TRBJ1-5, with a possible D match to TRBD1 (6 bases). The germline CDR1 and CDR2 sequences are LNHDA and SQIVND (reference sequence). The CDR3 consists of 15 residues. Between the trimmed V and J ends, which lost 1 base and 7 bases, there was a span of 14 bases. Here the CDR3 DNA reads TGTGCCAGTAGTATAGCGGGGGGGCAGGGCCAGCCCCAGCATTTT. Encoded protein: CASSIAGGQGQPQHF.

V is TRBV5-1 and J is TRBJ1-4; D may be TRBD1 (6 bases). Germline CDR1 is SGHRS and CDR2 is YFSETQ. This CDR3 contains 15 residues. V lost 4 bases to trimming and J lost 11 bases, with 21 bases between them. The CDR3 is CASSPADRPLGKLFF. The CDR3 DNA follows: TGCGCCAGCAGCCCCGCTGACAGGCCGCTGGGGAAACTGTTTTTT.

This clone was seen more than once but under ten times. J is TRBJ2-3 and V is TRBV5-8, with a tentative D call TRBD1 (6 bases). CDR1 SGHTS and CDR2 YDEGEE come from the germline V gene. Trimming removed 5 bases from V and 13 bases from J, with 17 bases in between. The CDR3 is 12 amino acids. CDR3 DNA: TGTGCCAGCAGGCGTGGGACACGCGCAGAGTATTTT. Translated, it gives CASRRGTRAEYF. The full variable domain, with the rest looked up from reference TRBV5-8 and TRBJ2-3, is EAGVTQSPTHLIKTRGQQATLRCSPISGHTSVYWYQQALGLGLQFLLWYDEGEERNRGNFPPRFSGRQFPNYSSELNVNALELEDSALYLCASRRGTRAEYFGPGTRLTVL.

The chain is built from TRBV29-1 and TRBJ2-5, with 11 bases identical to TRBD2. CDR1 is SQVTM, CDR2 ANQGSEA, per germline. Trimming took 6 bases from V and 4 from J; bases not matched to a gene: 16. The CDR3 has 17 residues. This chain's CDR3 is CSVAGLAEAFGAETQYF. Written as DNA, the CDR3 is TGCAGCGTGGCGGGACTAGCGGAGGCCTTCGGGGCAGAGACCCAGTACTTC.

V gene TRBV21-1 combines with J gene TRBJ1-5. TRBV21-1 counts as a pseudogene. This CDR3 is 15 amino acids long. The CDR3: CASSKGRVRNQPQHF. The DNA for the CDR3 is TGTGCCAGCAGCAAAGGGCGGGTGCGCAATCAGCCCCAGCATTTT.